The subject of this entry is one T cell receptor beta chain. Libraries were prepared by immunoSEQ multiplex PCR; TCRdb keeps only in-frame clonotypes and omits some of them. The sample comprises 68,000 or so clones, roughly 90% of which are singletons, and just under 7.5% rests with the top ten. This entry is derived from a study of blood T cell repertoires in COVID-19. About the research overall: T cells, B-cell-depleted T cells, or PBMCs supplied cDNA or gDNA.

This CDR3 region has 15 residues. V trimming: 2 bases; J trimming: 9 bases; junction bases outside the gene matches: 11. Germline V gene lookup returns CDR1 MDHEN and CDR2 SYDVKM. This sequence was found in a man aged 40-50 years with COVID-19, enrolled during active disease. The rearrangement uses TRBV28 and TRBJ2-5; 8 positions agree with TRBD1. Sample: peripheral blood. Written as DNA, the CDR3 is TGTGCCAGCAGTTTAGTTCGTGCAGGGGGCGGGCCCCAGTACTTC. It specifies CASSLVRAGGGPQYF.